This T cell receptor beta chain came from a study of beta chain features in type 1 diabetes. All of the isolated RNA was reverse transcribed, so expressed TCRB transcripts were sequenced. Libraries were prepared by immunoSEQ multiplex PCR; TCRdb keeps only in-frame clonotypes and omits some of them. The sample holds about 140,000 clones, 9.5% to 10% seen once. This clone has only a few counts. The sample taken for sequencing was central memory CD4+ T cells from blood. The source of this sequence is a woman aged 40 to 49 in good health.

The CDR3 DNA follows: TGTGCCAGCAGTGAAGCTGGACAGTATGGCTACACCTTC. Translating it yields CASSEAGQYGYTF. The rearrangement joins TRBV6-1 to TRBJ1-2; a weak D match, TRBD1 (6 bases). CDR1 MNHNS and CDR2 SASEGT come from the germline V gene. V dropped 0 bases and J dropped 5 bases, with 7 bases sitting between them. The CDR3 covers 13 residues.